This T cell receptor (beta chain) was found in a study of shared clonotypes between healthy human individuals (dated by TCRdb to 2018 to 2020). Some background on the complete study: The cohort comprised a couple of women and a few men aged 18 to 49 years. For each donor, three plates each were used for CD4 naive and CD4 memory, two plates were used for CD8 naive, and one plate was used for CD8 memory. The study deeply sequenced blood TCR repertoires of 5 or 6 healthy adults to estimate repertoire size and the extent of clonotype sharing between individuals. To increase sequencing depth and limit assay-specific biases, TCR repertoire library preparation and sequencing were carried out by different laboratories using diverse techniques. Leukapheresis yielded between about 0.85 and 10 billion PBMCs per donor.

Remarks on this clone: Its antigen is currently not known. Base qualities are missing; no much larger clone stands one base away.

The donors were healthy, HIV-negative adults with no recently reported acute infections or vaccinations. Only Caucasian adults living in Nashville, Tennessee, USA were represented among the donors. Magnetic negative selection was used to enrich CD4+ T cells, after which naive cells were positively selected on CD45RA and the negative fraction became the memory subset. After blood collection by leukapheresis, PBMCs were isolated using Ficoll-Histopaque density gradient centrifugation and then cryopreserved in the vapor phase of liquid nitrogen. Purity and quantity of every magnetically sorted T cell population were checked by analytical flow cytometry. Genomic DNA was isolated from each sorted fraction and quantified by UV absorbance on a Nanodrop 2000c. Paper-wide results and their limitations: Rarefaction of sorted-subset datasets indicated incomplete sequencing despite the large sequencing depth. The genetic and exposure-history diversity represented was limited by the small number of donors. Compared with non-shared clonotypes, the clonotypes found in all four sorted-subset donors had higher generation probabilities. Naive subsets generally had larger estimated clonotype richness than memory subsets. Only blood was sampled, and tissue TCR repertoires likely differ from those in blood. Pairwise subsampling indicated that sequencing depth was expected to affect the degree of clonotype sharing among donors. When a handful of donors were compared, the shared fraction of clonotypes was around 4.6% for naive CD4, roughly 3.4% for naive CD8, 2.3% for memory CD4, and around 0.37% for memory CD8.

Using the deep immunoSEQ assay, multiplex PCR amplified TCR CDR3 regions from genomic DNA. Genomic DNA extracted from each cell subset was distributed evenly over all wells of several immunoSEQ 96-well plates, and each plate served as one replicate. For sorted subsets, each replicate PCR was loaded with about 0.2 ug genomic DNA, equivalent to 30,000 or so T cell genomes. The purified libraries were quantified using a Qubit 3.0 fluorometer, sized with a Bioanalyzer 2100, and then quantified again using the KAPA Library Quantification kit. A separate single-read 150-cycle Illumina NextSeq 550 flow cell was used to sequence each immunoSEQ 96-well plate. The published analysis was carried out like this. Because the immunoSEQ output included only junctional sequences and no quality scores, the filtering could not be the same as the filtering used for full-length reads. To assign V/J genes and CDR3, sequences were annotated using PyIR, a Python wrapper for IgBLAST v1.9, with IMGT germline references. Any read was removed if the V/J assignment was weak (E-value above 1e-6), the CDR3 was missing, or the read contained stop codons, out-of-frame junctions, or ambiguous translated residues. V3J clonotypes were defined as sequences sharing the same inferred V gene, J gene, and CDR3 amino acid sequence. Percentage overlap between repertoires was calculated by dividing the number of shared unique clonotypes by the size of the smaller repertoire. RTK rarefaction, the Chao1 estimator, and Recon v2.1 estimates of unobserved clonotypes were used to assess repertoire richness. For all TCRbeta clonotypes obtained by the gDNA method from several donors, generation probabilities were computed with OLGA. TCRdb stores this immuneACCESS table with in-frame sequences only. Part of the clones is absent; in the studies checked, under half of the shortfall reflects unresolved V genes, and no reason is known for the rest. V, J and clone size are those of that table, while D and trimming were read from the DNA. This sample has millions of clones in its table, and 85% to 95% of those were observed once. 0.11% to 0.15% of the sample is in the top ten clones.

Per the germline V gene (reference sequence), MNHEY is the CDR1 and SMNVEV is the CDR2. From the cysteine through the phenylalanine, the CDR3 covers 15 amino acids. The CDR3 DNA has 45 bases and is translated from base 1. V trim: 4 bases; J trim: 5 bases; unmatched bases: 10. The specimen was naive CD4+ T cells sorted from blood. Explained via the paper, the cell subset or site label denotes: CD45RA+ positively selected. The chain employs TRBV27 and TRBJ2-7, with 8 junctional bases fitting TRBD1. This receptor was identified in a man aged 18 to 30 in good health. The nucleotides are TGTGCCAGCAGTTACACTCCGGGACAGGCCCACGAGCAGTACTTC. The encoded protein is CASSYTPGQAHEQYF.